This entry lists 22 T cell receptor beta chains sequenced from one sample in a study of OX40 agonist ivuxolimab in advanced cancers. Library construction relied on the immunoSEQ multiplex PCR assay. TCRdb took over this immuneACCESS table, retaining in-frame rearrangements with V and J assigned. Such tables are incomplete; in checked studies, under half of the missing clones stem from an unresolved V gene, and the remainder is unexplained. Here the sample has around 70,000 clones; around 84% occur a single time. About 1% of the sample goes to the ten largest clones. The sample was CD4+ or CD8+ T cells sorted from blood, taken in a trial of the OX40 agonist ivuxolimab. The receptors stem from an adult with an advanced solid tumor such as melanoma, head and neck, liver or kidney cancer.

This rearrangement joins TRBV7-8 to TRBJ1-4; D ambiguous. The V end lost 2 bases, the J end lost 0 bases, and 10 bases lay between the germline ends. CDR3 length: 16 amino acids. CDR1 is SGHVS, CDR2 FQNEAQ, per germline. CDR3 bases: TGTGCCAGCAGCTTAATTTCGTCTCCAACTAATGAAAAACTGTTTTTT. Its protein is CASSLISSPTNEKLFF.

The J gene is TRBJ1-2, the V gene TRBV12-2; TRBD1, the D gene given by the table, was not confirmed from the DNA. TRBV12-2 is assigned pseudogene status. This CDR3 spans 13 amino acids. The CDR3 nucleotides read TGTGCAAGTCGCTTAGCGAGGGACAATGGCTACACCTTC. Translation: CASRLARDNGYTF.

J is TRBJ2-3 and V is TRBV7-2; D is unresolved. The CDR3 runs to 13 residues. V was trimmed by 5 bases and J by 1 base, leaving 7 bases between them. Germline V CDR1 and CDR2: SGHTA, FQGNSA. CDR3 bases: TGTGCCAGCAGCCCTAGGGGCACAGATACGCAGTATTTT. Encoded protein: CASSPRGTDTQYF.

The genes are TRBV5-1 and TRBJ2-2; no firm D call. V lost 0 bases and J lost 6, with 9 bases in between. The CDR3 sequence is 14 residues long. Germline V gives CDR1 SGHRS, CDR2 YFSETQ. CDR3: CASSLEGLAGELFF. In DNA, the CDR3 is TGCGCCAGCAGCTTGGAAGGGTTGGCCGGGGAGCTGTTTTTT.

In this sample, this clone turned up once. The chain is built from TRBV7-9 and TRBJ2-5; D might be TRBD1 or TRBD2, each matching 5 bases. Per germline, CDR1 SEHNR and CDR2 FQNEAQ (reference sequence). V lost 3 bases and J lost 5, with 13 bases in between. The CDR3 is 14 amino acids. CDR3 bases: TGTGCCAGCAGCTTCCGGGACCTGGTGGAGACCCAGTACTTC. Translated: CASSFRDLVETQYF.

This sequence joins TRBV7-3 and TRBJ2-1, with 11 positions matching TRBD2. The junction had 5 bases not matched to a gene; V was cut back by 0 bases and J by 1 base. This CDR3 comprises 18 residues. The germline gives CDR1 SGHTA, CDR2 FQGTGA. In nucleotides, the CDR3 is TGTGCCAGCAGCTTAACTAGCGGGGGGGCCGTGTCCTACAATGAGCAGTTCTTC. Translating gives CASSLTSGGAVSYNEQFF.

CDR3 nucleotide sequence: TGTGCCAGCAGCTTAGGAGGGACACAAAACATGGAGACCCAGTACTTC. This sequence encodes CASSLGGTQNMETQYF. The rearrangement uses TRBV7-9 and TRBJ2-5, with TRBD1 as a possible D gene (6 bases). The CDR3 totals 16 residues. V dropped 1 base and J dropped 5 bases, with 17 bases sitting between them. Germline values: CDR1 SEHNR, CDR2 FQNEAQ (reference sequence).

In regard to this clone: At the DNA level, this CDR3 is encoded by other sequences in the same sample as well. The chain recombines TRBV7-3 with TRBJ1-6, with D perhaps TRBD1 (6 bases). The CDR3 is made up of 15 amino acids. CDR1 is SGHTA and CDR2 is FQGTGA in the germline V gene. Deletions cut 2 bases from V and 7 bases from J, with 12 bases between. The CDR3 here is CASSLLGQGNSPLHF. The CDR3 DNA follows: TGTGCCAGCAGCTTACTGGGGCAGGGGAATTCACCCCTCCACTTT.

The V and J genes are TRBV5-1 and TRBJ2-5; 7 bases are shared with TRBD2. Germline trimming cut 3 bases from V and 4 bases from J; bases unmatched to any gene: 6. Per the germline V gene, CDR1 is SGHRS and CDR2 is YFSETQ. This CDR3 contains 14 residues. CDR3 sequence (DNA): TGCGCCAGCAGCTCCCTGTGGGGGGGAGAGACCCAGTACTTC. Its translation is CASSSLWGGETQYF.

This chain joins TRBV11-2 and TRBJ2-2, with a weak D call TRBD2 (6 bases). The CDR3 has 14 amino acids. The V gene lost 8 bases and the J gene lost 3 bases, with 13 bases spanning the gap. Germline V gene lookup returns CDR1 SGHAT and CDR2 FQNNGV. The CDR3 DNA follows: TGTGCCAGCCTCCAAGGGAGGCACACCGGGGAGCTGTTTTTT. Amino acid sequence: CASLQGRHTGELFF.

The J gene is TRBJ1-2, the V gene TRBV7-2; maybe TRBD1 (5 bases). Per the germline V gene, CDR1 is SGHTA and CDR2 is FQGNSA. The ends were cut back, 7 bases at V and 4 bases at J, with 16 bases in the middle. The CDR3 runs to 14 residues. This chain's CDR3 is CASINQGGGYGYTF. The CDR3 coding sequence is TGTGCCAGCATTAACCAGGGCGGGGGCTATGGCTACACCTTC.

The chain recombines TRBV10-3 with TRBJ2-3, with D possibly TRBD2 on 6 matching bases. Germline V lookup: CDR1 ENHRY, CDR2 SYGVKD. V was cut by 6 bases and J by 2 bases, with 15 bases left in between. CDR3 length: 15 amino acids. The CDR3 nucleotides read TGTGCCATCAGGGTTGCAGGAGGGAACACAGATACGCAGTATTTT. Translation: CAIRVAGGNTDTQYF.

This clone was seen a few times. For the CDR3, the DNA is TGTGCCAGCAGTGAACAGGGTGTAGATACGCAGTATTTT. Translating gives CASSEQGVDTQYF. This chain joins TRBV2 and TRBJ2-3, with a possible D match to TRBD1 (5 bases). Germline V lookup: CDR1 SNHLY, CDR2 FYNNEI. This CDR3 region has 13 residues. The ends were cut back, 2 bases at V and 5 bases at J, with 8 bases in the middle.

This clone came up a few times. The chain couples TRBV19 to TRBJ1-1, with 7 bases matching TRBD1. The V and J ends lost 7 bases and 3 bases, in that order; junction bases with no gene match: 11. Germline loops: CDR1 LNHDA, CDR2 SQIVND (reference sequence). The CDR3 has 15 amino acids. DNA for the CDR3: TGTGCCAGTACCACTCCGACAGGGAAGGACACTGAAGCTTTCTTT. Its translation: CASTTPTGKDTEAFF.

The genes are TRBV5-1 and TRBJ2-3; no firm D call. CDR3 length: 12 amino acids. Germline V lookup: CDR1 SGHRS, CDR2 YFSETQ. Trimming stripped 0 bases from V and 4 bases from J, with 3 bases between. CDR3 region: CASSLEADTQYF. CDR3 coding DNA: TGCGCCAGCAGCTTGGAAGCAGATACGCAGTATTTT.

This chain joins TRBV5-3 and TRBJ2-7, with D possibly being TRBD2 (6 bases). TRBV5-3 is placed among ORFs of uncertain function. V was trimmed by 8 bases and J by 2 bases, leaving 17 bases between them. The CDR3 contains 14 residues. CDR3: CASSLGGDPYEQYF. CDR3 coding DNA: TGTGCCAGCAGCCTAGGAGGGGACCCCTACGAGCAGTACTTC.

This sequence joins TRBV29-1 and TRBJ2-3; 9 bases match TRBD1. CDR1 SQVTM and CDR2 ANQGSEA come from the germline V gene. The CDR3 contains 14 residues. V lost 6 bases to trimming and J lost 2 bases; unmatched junction nucleotides: 6. DNA of the CDR3: TGCAGCGTACGGACAGGGGCTCCCACAGATACGCAGTATTTT. Translating gives CSVRTGAPTDTQYF.

The chain is built from TRBV19 and TRBJ1-5, with 10 bases lining up with TRBD1. Germline CDR1 LNHDA, CDR2 SQIVND (reference sequence). Trimming at V came to 7 bases and at J to 2 bases, leaving 11 bases not matched to a gene. CDR3 length: 17 residues. In nucleotides, the CDR3 is TGTGCCAGTACAGACTTGCGCGGGACAGGGGGCAATCAGCCCCAGCATTTT. Residues: CASTDLRGTGGNQPQHF.

This clone was picked up one time. The chain employs TRBV18 and TRBJ1-1; TRBD1 matches at 9 bases. Looked up from germline, CDR1 is KGHSH and CDR2 is LQKENI. V shed 5 bases and J 4 bases; nucleotides not matched to a gene: 8. The CDR3 covers 15 residues. The CDR3 sequence: CASSTIQGAGTEAFF. CDR3 DNA sequence: TGTGCCAGCTCAACAATACAGGGGGCCGGCACTGAAGCTTTCTTT.

Points on this clone: The conserved closing phenylalanine or tryptophan is absent in this CDR3, likely reflecting a read error. The limits of the CDR3 on the DNA are not certain, so only TCRdb's listed CDR3 is given. The chain uses TRBV21-1 and TRBJ2-4; TRBD2, the table's D call, was not compared with the DNA. TRBV21-1 is a pseudogene segment. The length of the CDR3 is 13 amino acids, counting both ends. The CDR3 protein is CASNGRVGDIQYL.

The J gene is TRBJ2-3, the V gene TRBV7-2, with D hard to call. Germline CDR1 is SGHTA and CDR2 is FQGNSA. V lost 1 base and J 6 bases, leaving 11 bases between the germline ends. This CDR3 region has 14 residues. CDR3 residues: CASSLDRTPDTQYF. The CDR3, as DNA: TGTGCCAGCAGCTTAGACCGAACCCCTGATACGCAGTATTTT. The full variable domain, its missing parts supplied by reference TRBV7-2 and TRBJ2-3, is GAGVSQSPSNKVTEKGKDVELRCDPISGHTALYWYRQSLGQGLEFLIYFQGNSAPDKSGLPSDRFSAERTGGSVSTLTIQRTQQEDSAVYLCASSLDRTPDTQYFGPGTRLTVL.

This clone was detected once. The CDR3 sequence is CASSLTGQGARQPQHF. DNA for the CDR3: TGTGCCAGCAGCTTAACGGGACAGGGGGCGAGGCAGCCCCAGCATTTT. The chain combines TRBV7-8 with TRBJ1-5; 12 bases line up with TRBD1. Germline V gene lookup returns CDR1 SGHVS and CDR2 FQNEAQ. This CDR3 is built from 16 residues. The trim removed 2 bases at V and 7 bases at J, leaving 6 bases unmatched.